The 5 T cell receptor beta chains presented below share a single source sample, sequenced in a study of cytomegalovirus exposure and HLA in healthy donors. Use of 60 Vbeta and 13 Jbeta primers characterized the PCR. Sequencing used immunoSEQ multiplex PCR; TCRdb keeps in-frame clones, though not all of them. The sample shows tens of thousands of clones, 55% to 75% of them seen only once. The material sequenced was PBMCs. The receptors originated from a woman in her 40s in good health and CMV-seropositive.

Notes on this clone: Other DNA sequences in the same sample also yield this CDR3. The rearrangement joins TRBV5-4 to TRBJ2-5; the match to TRBD1 covers 8 bases. The germline V gene has CDR1 SGHNT and CDR2 YYREEE (reference sequence). J was trimmed by 5 bases and V by 0 bases; bases with no gene match: 6. The CDR3 is made up of 15 amino acids. CDR3 protein: CASSLGDRLAETQYF. The CDR3 DNA reads as TGTGCCAGCAGCTTGGGGGACAGGCTGGCCGAGACCCAGTACTTC.

This clone was counted a few times. The chain combines TRBV7-3 with TRBJ2-3; D is undetermined. V dropped 0 bases and J dropped 6 bases, with 16 bases sitting between them. Germline values: CDR1 SGHTA, CDR2 FQGTGA. The CDR3 length is 16 residues. CDR3 protein: CASSLTASVVPDTQYF. The CDR3 DNA is TGTGCCAGCAGCTTAACGGCTTCAGTGGTCCCGGATACGCAGTATTTT.

V usage is TRBV7-6 and J usage is TRBJ2-3; D is undetermined. The germline V gene has CDR1 SGHVS and CDR2 FNYEAQ. The CDR3 totals 13 residues. V was pared by 1 base and J by 2 bases, with 4 bases between. CDR3 nucleotide sequence: TGTGCCAGCAGCTTAGACTACACAGATACGCAGTATTTT. Amino acid sequence: CASSLDYTDTQYF.

J is TRBJ2-3 and V is TRBV13, with 8 bases matching TRBD2. In germline, CDR1 is PRHDT, CDR2 FYEKMQ (reference sequence). This CDR3 contains 16 residues. Germline trimming cut 4 bases from V and 3 bases from J; bases unmatched to any gene: 9. CDR3 sequence (DNA): TGTGCCAGCAGCTCAGACGCGGGGGGCCCTACAGATACGCAGTATTTT. Encoded protein: CASSSDAGGPTDTQYF.

V gene TRBV29-1 combines with J gene TRBJ2-5; TRBD2 matches at 7 bases. The trim removed 6 bases at V and 5 bases at J, leaving 6 bases unmatched. Germline assignment: CDR1 SQVTM and CDR2 ANQGSEA. The CDR3 spans 12 residues. CDR3 loop: CSVGLTGETQYF. In DNA form, the CDR3 reads TGCAGCGTGGGACTAACCGGTGAGACCCAGTACTTC.